One sample yielded the 8 T cell receptor beta chains listed below, sequenced in a study of cytomegalovirus exposure and HLA in healthy donors. Primers: 60 Vbeta forward and 13 Jbeta reverse. Repertoires were generated with immunoSEQ multiplex PCR, while TCRdb's copy carries only in-frame clones and drops some. The top ten clones hold 1.3% to 1.5% of a sample with 200,000 or so clones, 83% of them seen once. The sample comprised PBMCs. Receptors were obtained from a girl aged 5 to 17 in good health and CMV-seronegative.

This chain links TRBV19 with TRBJ2-2; D gene unclear. The germline V gene has CDR1 LNHDA and CDR2 SQIVND (reference sequence). This CDR3 is built from 13 residues. The V and J ends lost 3 bases and 4 bases respectively, with 6 bases between them. Written as DNA, the CDR3 is TGTGCCAGTAGTATTCGAGGCACCGGGGAGCTGTTTTTT. Its translation is CASSIRGTGELFF.

This clone was counted a few times. This sequence joins TRBV2 and TRBJ1-1; 9 nucleotides match TRBD1. CDR1 SNHLY and CDR2 FYNNEI come from the germline V gene. The CDR3 has 16 residues. The V and J ends lost 2 bases and 4 bases, in that order; junction bases with no gene match: 8. The CDR3 coding sequence is TGTGCCAGCAGTGAACGGGGGACAGGGCGCTTCACTGAAGCTTTCTTT. This encodes CASSERGTGRFTEAFF.

J is TRBJ2-7 and V is TRBV2; no reliable D call. Germline CDR1 is SNHLY and CDR2 is FYNNEI. CDR3 length equals 13 residues. Deletions cut 8 bases from V and 2 bases from J, with 13 bases between. CDR3 bases: TGTGCCAGCCAAGAGGTACTACCCTACGAGCAGTACTTC. It is translated as CASQEVLPYEQYF.

V is TRBV28 and J is TRBJ1-5; D is ambiguous. V lost 8 bases, J lost 2 bases, and 13 bases lay in between. Per the germline V gene, CDR1 is MDHEN and CDR2 is SYDVKM. The length of the CDR3 is 14 residues. The CDR3 nucleotides are TGTGCCAGCTCACTACGGGGTGGCAATCAGCCCCAGCATTTT. This translates into CASSLRGGNQPQHF.

The chain combines TRBV5-1 with TRBJ2-1, with 7 positions matching TRBD1. CDR1 and CDR2 from the germline V gene are SGHRS and YFSETQ. V shed 6 bases and J 2 bases; nucleotides not matched to a gene: 8. The CDR3 consists of 15 residues. CDR3: CASIGNQGAYNEQFF. CDR3 sequence (DNA): TGCGCCAGCATAGGAAATCAGGGGGCCTACAATGAGCAGTTCTTC.

The chain is built from TRBV19 and TRBJ1-2; the match to TRBD1 covers 8 bases. CDR1 is LNHDA, CDR2 SQIVND, per germline (reference sequence). The V gene end was trimmed by 9 bases and the J gene end by 1 base; junction bases not matched to a gene: 16. The CDR3 is made up of 17 amino acids. CDR3 protein: CASAGTGGFWLNYGYTF. The DNA for the CDR3 is TGTGCCAGCGCCGGGACAGGAGGGTTTTGGCTTAACTATGGCTACACCTTC.

The rearrangement uses TRBV4-1 and TRBJ1-2; no clear D. Germline V gene data show CDR1 as MGHRA and CDR2 as YSYEKL. This CDR3 is built from 14 residues. V was clipped by 1 base and J by 6 bases, with 12 bases between them. CDR3 sequence reads: CASSQVGTEDGYTF. CDR3 in DNA: TGCGCCAGCAGCCAAGTTGGAACAGAAGATGGCTACACCTTC.

The CDR3 here is CASNPGNYNSPLHF. DNA of the CDR3: TGTGCCAGCAACCCCGGGAACTATAATTCACCCCTCCACTTT. The gene calls are TRBV5-8 and TRBJ1-6; D uncertain. This CDR3 is built from 14 residues. Trimming took 6 bases from V and 3 from J, leaving 10 bases between them. Germline assignment: CDR1 SGHTS and CDR2 YDEGEE.